This T cell receptor (beta chain) is from a study of blood T cell repertoires in COVID-19 (dated by TCRdb to between 2020 and 2021). Regarding the study in general: Samples from collaborators originated in the United States, Italy and Spain and spanned both the acute and convalescent phases of COVID-19. The material from the prospective study consisted of cDNA or gDNA derived from T cells, B-cell-depleted T cells, or PBMCs. The dataset comprised deeply sampled blood TCRbeta repertoires from subjects exposed to, actively infected with, or recovered from COVID-19. The repertoires were released in a freely available public database meant as a resource for research on the immune response to SARS-CoV-2. Samples were obtained from the ongoing ImmuneRACE study (first 160 participants) and from about 1,300 subjects provided by 6 global collaborators. Nearly every sample came with metadata listing a de-identified subject ID, COVID-19 status, age in years and sex. HLA class I and class II types, where available, came from metadata supplied by the sample provider rather than from assay-based typing. The research as a whole found: Clinical and demographic metadata were provided uncurated, with the amount varying by source and participant.

The immunoSEQ Assay, a bias-controlled multiplex PCR, was used to amplify TCRbeta CDR3 regions from genomic DNA. The original methods were these. The number of nucleated cells in each sample was estimated by amplification of reference gene primers within the assay. To quantify the absolute abundance of each unique TCRbeta CDR3 rearrangement, sequence reads were collapsed and filtered. Productive Simpson clonality was computed per sample as the square root of Simpson's diversity index over productive rearrangements. TCRdb retrieved this table from immuneACCESS and kept in-frame rearrangements only. Not all clones are present; in checked studies, unresolved V genes account for under half, and no reason is known for the remainder. V, J and clone size are those of that table, while D and trimming were read from the DNA. Present in this sample are 150,000 to 200,000 clones, approximately 89% of which were seen just once. Clones ranked in the top ten supply roughly 0.77% of the sample.

As regards this clone: Its antigen is unknown. No base qualities exist here, and no much larger clone lies one base off it.

Enrolling through a virtual design, the prospective study's participants ranged in age from roughly 18 to 89 years and lived across 24 United States geographic areas. In the prospective study, participants were assigned to cohorts based on the clinical history participants reported in a screening survey and a study questionnaire. For ImmuneRACE Cohort 3, a participant was defined as recovered based on two consecutive negative NP/OP PCR tests, clearance by a healthcare professional, or resolution of symptoms. In the prospective study, mobile phlebotomists collected whole blood, serum and a nasopharyngeal or oropharyngeal swab from each participant. Participants in the prospective study had the option to provide additional blood draws and questionnaires over a roughly 2-month period. Prospective study blood samples were shipped either frozen or at room temperature before DNA extraction. The cysteine opens and the phenylalanine closes a CDR3 of 14 amino acids. The read is trimmed to its CDR3 DNA, 42 bases read in frame from base 1. V loses 3 bases, J loses 7 bases, and the germline ends lie 12 bases apart. In the germline V gene, CDR1 corresponds to SGHTA and CDR2 to FQGNSA.

The chain was built from TRBV7-2 and TRBJ2-2; a weak D assignment points to TRBD1 (5 bases agree). This sequence originates from a woman under 30 who had recovered from COVID-19. Source material: PBMCs or T cells enriched from blood (not recorded which). The CDR3 region reads CASSFQGSGGELFF. The DNA sequence follows: TGTGCCAGCAGCTTCCAGGGTTCCGGCGGGGAGCTGTTTTTT.